The sequence of this T cell receptor (beta chain) was determined in a study of blood T cells in healthy people across ages (dated by TCRdb to about 2015). For context, the study as a whole: In model experiments, template switching captured roughly one uniquely barcoded TCR beta cDNA molecule for every two T cells. Using the same blood draw, the study looked at two additional independent replicas of 1 million unique cDNA reads for two donors, one aged 18 to 30 and the other aged 80 or older. The study measured age-related changes in TCR beta repertoire diversity using deep sequencing normalized with unique cDNA molecular identifiers. To avoid experimental bias, donors of different ages were distributed randomly across sequencing lanes. Donors were grouped into four age groups: young (average roughly 16 years), middle-aged (39), aged (about 59) and long-lived (about 82). The research as a whole found: Estimates of total diversity based on one million sequenced T cells were considered lower bounds and underestimates. The CMV infection status of donors was not known, potentially confounding age-related changes in expanded clonotypes. Observed TCR beta diversity correlated strongly with the percentage of naive T cells measured by flow cytometry. As age increased, observed TCR beta diversity per million T cells dropped in a roughly linear way, and a significant reduction was already evident by age around 41. Bulk unsorted PBMC profiling prevented conclusive comparison of naive and antigen-experienced compartments. Compared with the aged group, more naive CD4+ T cells, fewer expanded clones and increased TCR diversity were shown by the long-lived group, suggesting age selection.

Library preparation used 5' RACE. Sequencing relied on an Illumina HiSeq 2500. The second PCR ran for roughly 6 to 11 cycles and used a J-beta primer mix along with a sample-barcoded 5' primer. A unique molecular identifier was introduced onto each TCR beta cDNA molecule by a template-switch 5' adaptor carrying 12 random nucleotides. Each sample yielded at least 2.5 million CDR3-containing paired-end reads. All of the RNA was converted into first-strand cDNA using the Mint cDNA synthesis kit, with a TRBC-specific oligonucleotide serving as the primer. Following uracil-DNA glycosylase treatment, all cDNA underwent a first 18-cycle PCR with the universal primers M1SS and BC2_uni_R. As for the original processing: Each sample was normalized by randomly selecting 1 million high-quality reads, each carrying a distinct molecular identifier. Instead of being binned into consensus sequences, reads that shared molecular identifiers were thrown out. MiTCR, run with a Q25 quality threshold and the strictest error-elimination algorithm, handled CDR3 identification, clonotype clustering and error correction. A nonparametric unseen species model using Euler transformation provided a lower-bound estimate of total TCR beta diversity. TCRdb redid the processing of the public reads, applying fastp at Q25 and MiXCR, and retained in-frame beta chains. Rows matching on CDR3 protein sequence are summarized as one entry with the most common DNA and genes. The V and J calls shown here were made by TCRdb, not taken from the authors' results. Present in this sample are about 770,000 distinct CDR3 sequences, 44% of which were seen just once. Clones ranked in the top ten supply around 21% of the sample.

V is pared back by 2 bases and J by 5 bases, with 8 bases lying between the germline termini. CDR1 and CDR2 are drawn from the germline V gene: SGDLS, YYNGEE. The CDR3 holds 13 amino acids from the cysteine to the phenylalanine. Just CDR3 DNA is preserved here, 39 bases in frame from base 1. To note about this clonotype: Its antigen is not yet known. Base qualities were left out, and no much larger clone turns up one base away.

Donors were roughly 40 systemically healthy Caucasian individuals from Russia aged roughly 6 to 95 years. Each donor gave ten milliliters of peripheral blood, drawn into EDTA-treated Vacutainer tubes. Ficoll-Paque density-gradient centrifugation was used to isolate PBMCs, with at least 6.5 million per sample. Total RNA was extracted from PBMCs with Trizol reagent, with at least 6 micrograms obtained per sample. For every donor, an aliquot of PBMCs went through flow cytometry to measure the percentages of naive CD45RAhigh/CD27high T cells. This TCR derives from a man in his fifties or sixties in good health. The sequenced sample was blood. The sequence is built from TRBV9 and TRBJ2-1; the D gene is unclear. The DNA sequence reads TGTGCCAGCAGCGTTATGGGTCACAATGAGCAGTTCTTC. Translated, it gives CASSVMGHNEQFF.